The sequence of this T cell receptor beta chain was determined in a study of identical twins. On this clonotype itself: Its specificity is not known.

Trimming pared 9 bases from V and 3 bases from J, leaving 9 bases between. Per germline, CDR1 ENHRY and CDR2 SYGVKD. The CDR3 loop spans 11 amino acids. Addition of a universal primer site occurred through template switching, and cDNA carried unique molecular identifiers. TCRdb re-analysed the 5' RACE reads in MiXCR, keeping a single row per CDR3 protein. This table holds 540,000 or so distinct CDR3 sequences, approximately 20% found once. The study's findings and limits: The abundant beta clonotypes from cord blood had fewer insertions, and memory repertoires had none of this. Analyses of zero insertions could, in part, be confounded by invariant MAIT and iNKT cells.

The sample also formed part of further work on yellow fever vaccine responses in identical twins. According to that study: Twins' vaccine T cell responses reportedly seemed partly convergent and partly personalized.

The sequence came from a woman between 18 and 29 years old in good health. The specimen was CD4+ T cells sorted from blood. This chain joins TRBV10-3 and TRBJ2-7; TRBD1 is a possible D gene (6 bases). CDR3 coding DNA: TGTGCCATACAGGGACACTACGAGCAGTACTTC. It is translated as CAIQGHYEQYF.